This entry is about one TCR beta chain. These data belong to a study of technical replicates of blood from a few donors. V was trimmed by 2 bases and J by 0 bases, leaving 14 bases between them. This CDR3 contains 18 residues. The germline gives CDR1 SNHLY, CDR2 FYNNEI. Clones were read by immunoSEQ multiplex PCR, and TCRdb kept only the in-frame ones, dropping some. Among roughly 81,000 clones listed, 97% were seen once. The genes are TRBV2 and TRBJ1-6; a weak D match, TRBD1 (6 bases). Sample: T cells isolated from PBMCs. The TCR comes from a human donor in good health. In DNA, the CDR3 is TGTGCCAGCAGTGAATGGGGAGGGGGAAGCTCCTATAATTCACCCCTCCACTTT. This translates into CASSEWGGGSSYNSPLHF.